The clone carrying this T cell receptor (beta chain) was counted ten times or more. Its cognate antigen is unknown. TCRdb reanalysed the 5' RACE reads using MiXCR and keeps one entry per CDR3 protein. Of about 200,000 distinct CDR3 sequences listed, around 6.6% are singletons. This CDR3 has 16 residues. Germline V gene sequence: CDR1 LGHNA, CDR2 YSLEER. Losses at the gene ends were 2 bases for V and 5 bases for J; bases not matched to a gene: 6. This sample stems from a study of CD8 T cells in ankylosing spondylitis. Broader study findings: One TCR beta motif, made up of roughly 8 highly homologous variants, appeared characteristic of ankylosing spondylitis blood. Several of the motif variants were reported before in synovial fluid and blood from reactive arthritis. CD8+ disease-linked clones were present at relatively low frequencies in blood.

The chain employs TRBV4-3 and TRBJ2-5; 12 bases align to TRBD2. The sequencing sample was made of blood, either unsorted or a sorted T cell fraction (not recorded which). This sequence was found in a male donor with ankylosing spondylitis. The CDR3 spells CASSQTTSGGWETQYF. DNA of the CDR3: TGCGCCAGCAGCCAAACGACTAGCGGGGGCTGGGAGACCCAGTACTTC.